This TCR beta chain derives from a study of control samples from healthy donors and cancer patients. TCRdb's copy holds only in-frame clones and misses some; the assay was immunoSEQ multiplex PCR. The sample holds over 150,000 clones, roughly 92% seen once. The germline V gene encodes CDR1 KGHDR and CDR2 SFDVKD. Trimming took off 4 bases at V and 0 bases at J, with 4 bases between the two ends. This CDR3 spans 13 amino acids. Specimen: blood. The genes are TRBV24-1 and TRBJ2-3; D gene ambiguous. The source of this sequence is a man aged 25-45 years in good health. The CDR3 coding sequence is TGTGCCACCAGTGAGTACAGCACAGATACGCAGTATTTT. It encodes CATSEYSTDTQYF.